The following is a TCR beta chain sequence with its context. This sample is part of a study of blood T cell repertoires in COVID-19. Study in general: From T cells, B-cell-depleted T cells, or PBMCs came the material, which was cDNA or gDNA.

The repertoire was sequenced with immunoSEQ multiplex PCR; TCRdb's copy has only in-frame clones and lacks some. Of roughly 130,000 clones listed, 75% to 90% are singletons. The CDR3 length is 15 residues. V trimming: 3 bases; J trimming: 5 bases; junction bases outside the gene matches: 4. Germline CDR1 reads SGHNT; CDR2 reads YYREEE (reference sequence). Material for sequencing was PBMCs or T cells enriched from blood (not recorded which). V gene TRBV5-4 combines with J gene TRBJ2-2; 10 nucleotides line up with TRBD1. The TCR originated in a woman in her fifties or sixties who had recovered from COVID-19. The CDR3 reads CASSSRQGATGELFF. Written as DNA, the CDR3 is TGTGCCAGCAGCTCGAGACAGGGGGCGACCGGGGAGCTGTTTTTT. The complete variable domain, with remaining parts taken from reference TRBV5-4 and TRBJ2-2, reads ETGVTQSPTHLIKTRGQQVTLRCSSQSGHNTVSWYQQALGQGPQFIFQYYREEENGRGNFPPRFSGLQFPNYSSELNVNALELDDSALYLCASSSRQGATGELFFGEGSRLTVL.